A selection of T cell receptor beta chains follows, all from one sample in a study of cytomegalovirus exposure and HLA in healthy donors. The assay was immunoSEQ multiplex PCR, and TCRdb's table has in-frame clones only and misses some. The table records about 150,000 clones, approximately 86% of them present only once. The material sequenced was PBMCs. The receptor source for this set is a man younger than 35 in good health and CMV-seropositive. CDR3s include the opening cysteine and the closing phenylalanine or tryptophan. The order of the fields is clone size, V gene, D gene, J gene, CDR3 DNA, CDR3 protein. A D gene is named only where the DNA matches it firmly. A row's size may be missing; if present it is once, few, many or a size class.

size: .; V: TRBV6-5; D: .; J: TRBJ2-1; DNA: TGTGCCAGCAGTGGACAAGAGACAGACAATGAGCAGTTCTTC; CDR3: CASSGQETDNEQFF
size: .; V: TRBV5-5; D: TRBD2; J: TRBJ2-7; DNA: TGTGCCAGCAGCCTAAAAGCGGGATCCTCCTACGAGCAGTACTTC; CDR3: CASSLKAGSSYEQYF
size: .; V: TRBV5-4; D: TRBD1; J: TRBJ1-3; DNA: TGTGCCAGCAGCTTGGTGGCAGGGGGAGGCGGAAACACCATATATTTT; CDR3: CASSLVAGGGGNTIYF
size: .; V: TRBV13; D: TRBD1; J: TRBJ1-5; DNA: TGTGCCAGCAGCTCATCCGGGACAGGGGGGCCGGATCGGCCCCAGCATTTT; CDR3: CASSSSGTGGPDRPQHF
size: .; V: TRBV27; D: .; J: TRBJ1-4; DNA: TGTGCCAGCAGTCCAAAAGACACAGCCCGTAATGAAAAACTGTTTTTT; CDR3: CASSPKDTARNEKLFF
size: .; V: TRBV25-1; D: TRBD1; J: TRBJ1-1; DNA: TGTGCCAGCGCCAGATCTGACAGGGGAGGGACTGAAGCTTTCTTT; CDR3: CASARSDRGGTEAFF
size: .; V: TRBV30; D: .; J: TRBJ2-3; DNA: TGTGCCTGGAGTGTAGGACAAACCGGCACAGATACGCAGTATTTT; CDR3: CAWSVGQTGTDTQYF
size: .; V: TRBV19; D: .; J: TRBJ1-1; DNA: TGTGCCAGCAAGAACACTGAAGCTTTCTTT; CDR3: CASKNTEAFF
size: few; V: TRBV27; D: .; J: TRBJ1-1; DNA: TGTGCCAGCAGTAACTTCAACACTGAAGCTTTCTTT; CDR3: CASSNFNTEAFF
size: .; V: TRBV5-1; D: .; J: TRBJ2-7; DNA: TGCGCCAGCAGCTTGTTGCGGCGTTTAGGCGAGCAGTACTTC; CDR3: CASSLLRRLGEQYF
size: .; V: TRBV5-1; D: TRBD1; J: TRBJ1-6; DNA: TGTGCCAGCAGCCCGGACAGGGGTAATTCACCCCTCCACTTT; CDR3: CASSPDRGNSPLHF
size: .; V: TRBV9; D: .; J: TRBJ2-7; DNA: TGTGCCAGCAGCGTAGGGGACAACCGCCTCTTGGAGCAGTACTTC; CDR3: CASSVGDNRLLEQYF
size: .; V: TRBV20-1; D: .; J: TRBJ2-7; DNA: TGCAGTGCTAGAGTTCCAGCGGAGCAGTACTTC; CDR3: CSARVPAEQYF
size: .; V: TRBV5-4; D: TRBD2; J: TRBJ2-1; DNA: TGTGCCAGCAGCACGAACTGGGGGGGTTCCTACAATGAGCAGTTCTTC; CDR3: CASSTNWGGSYNEQFF
size: .; V: TRBV6-1; D: .; J: TRBJ1-5; DNA: TGTGCCAGCAGTCCGGGACTTAATAGCAATCAGCCCCAGCATTTT; CDR3: CASSPGLNSNQPQHF
size: .; V: TRBV14; D: TRBD1; J: TRBJ1-3; DNA: TGTGCCAGCAGCCCGGGACAGGCCTCTGGAAACACCATATATTTT; CDR3: CASSPGQASGNTIYF
size: .; V: TRBV12-5; D: TRBD1; J: TRBJ1-5; DNA: TGTGCTAGTGGTTTGCAGGGGGCGAATAGCAATCAGCCCCAGCATTTT; CDR3: CASGLQGANSNQPQHF
size: .; V: TRBV6-5; D: .; J: TRBJ1-1; DNA: TGTGCCAGCCTCACCCCAGGGGCCCTGGGAGCTTTCTTT; CDR3: CASLTPGALGAFF
size: .; V: TRBV18; D: TRBD1; J: TRBJ2-5; DNA: TGTGCCAGCTCAACGGGGACAGGGCCCCAAGAGACCCAGTACTTC; CDR3: CASSTGTGPQETQYF
size: .; V: TRBV27; D: TRBD1; J: TRBJ1-1; DNA: TGTGCCAGCAGACGGACAGGGTTGGGTACTGAAGCTTTCTTT; CDR3: CASRRTGLGTEAFF
size: .; V: TRBV11-2; D: .; J: TRBJ2-3; DNA: TGTGCCAGCAGCTTGGGGACCTTGGGGGCCACAGATACGCAGTATTTT; CDR3: CASSLGTLGATDTQYF
size: .; V: TRBV19; D: .; J: TRBJ1-3; DNA: TGTGCCAGTACCCCGGGAGGTTACTCTGGAAACACCATATATTTT; CDR3: CASTPGGYSGNTIYF
size: .; V: TRBV10-2; D: .; J: TRBJ2-3; DNA: TGCGCCGGAGGACTATCCTCCACAGATACGCAGTATTTT; CDR3: CAGGLSSTDTQYF
size: .; V: TRBV11-2; D: TRBD2; J: TRBJ2-5; DNA: TGTGCCAGCAGCTCGACACTAGCGGGAGGGATAGAGACCCAGTACTTC; CDR3: CASSSTLAGGIETQYF
size: .; V: TRBV5-4; D: TRBD1; J: TRBJ1-2; DNA: TGTGCCAGCAGCAGGACAGGGAACAACTATGGCTACACCTTC; CDR3: CASSRTGNNYGYTF
size: .; V: TRBV9; D: .; J: TRBJ1-3; DNA: TGTGCCAGCAGCGTAGCCCCACAGGCGTCTGGAAACACCATATATTTT; CDR3: CASSVAPQASGNTIYF
size: .; V: TRBV30; D: TRBD2; J: TRBJ2-3; DNA: TGTGCCTGGAGTTCCTCAACCCCAGCGGGAGTAAATACGCAGTATTTT; CDR3: CAWSSSTPAGVNTQYF
size: once; V: TRBV13; D: TRBD2; J: TRBJ2-7; DNA: TGTGCCAGCGGCCCTGGGGACCGCGGGAGCCGTGGGGAGCAGTACTTC; CDR3: CASGPGDRGSRGEQYF
size: .; V: TRBV5-6; D: .; J: TRBJ2-7; DNA: TGTGCCAGCAGCACCCCCGGGGGAGCAAGAACGCAGTACTTC; CDR3: CASSTPGGARTQYF
size: once; V: TRBV19; D: TRBD1; J: TRBJ1-6; DNA: TGTGCCAGTAGTATCGCCGGGACAGTTGGTTCACCCCTCCACTTT; CDR3: CASSIAGTVGSPLHF
size: .; V: TRBV5-1; D: .; J: TRBJ1-1; DNA: TGCGCCAGCCGTACACAGGGCTCCATGAACACTGAAGCTTTCTTT; CDR3: CASRTQGSMNTEAFF
size: .; V: TRBV2; D: TRBD2; J: TRBJ2-5; DNA: TGTGCCAGCAGGGCGGTCGGGGGGAGACTCCAAGAGACCCAGTACTTC; CDR3: CASRAVGGRLQETQYF
size: .; V: TRBV5-1; D: .; J: TRBJ2-7; DNA: TGCGCCAGCAGCCGCAGGGGGGGTAGCGGGAACGCCGACGAGCAGTACTTC; CDR3: CASSRRGGSGNADEQYF
size: .; V: TRBV2; D: .; J: TRBJ1-1; DNA: TGTGCCACACGAGGTTGGGAGGGTAAAGCTTTCTTT; CDR3: CATRGWEGKAFF
size: once; V: TRBV4-3; D: TRBD1; J: TRBJ1-6; DNA: TGCGCCAGCAGCCCCAGACAGGGGTCCTATAATTCACCCCTCCACTTT; CDR3: CASSPRQGSYNSPLHF
size: .; V: TRBV29-1; D: .; J: TRBJ2-2; DNA: TGCAGCGCGGAGGGGGCCTCCGGGGAGCTGTTTTTT; CDR3: CSAEGASGELFF
size: .; V: TRBV5-1; D: .; J: TRBJ2-5; DNA: TGCGCCAGCAGCTTGGCGGGCCTGGAGGTCCAAGAGACCCAGTACTTC; CDR3: CASSLAGLEVQETQYF
size: .; V: TRBV6-4; D: .; J: TRBJ1-2; DNA: TGTGCCAGCAGTGAATCGTGGACAGACTATGGCTACACCTTC; CDR3: CASSESWTDYGYTF
size: .; V: TRBV7-2; D: TRBD1; J: TRBJ2-7; DNA: TGTGCCAGCAGCCCCAATCGGGTAGGGGGCCACGAGCAGTACTTC; CDR3: CASSPNRVGGHEQYF
size: .; V: TRBV6-4; D: TRBD2; J: TRBJ2-3; DNA: TGTGCCAGCAGTGAGGGGCCACTAGCGGGATCAGATACGCAGTATTTT; CDR3: CASSEGPLAGSDTQYF
size: .; V: TRBV7-3; D: TRBD1; J: TRBJ2-1; DNA: TGTGCCAGCGGAGGACAGGGGGTTAACAATGAGCAGTTCTTC; CDR3: CASGGQGVNNEQFF